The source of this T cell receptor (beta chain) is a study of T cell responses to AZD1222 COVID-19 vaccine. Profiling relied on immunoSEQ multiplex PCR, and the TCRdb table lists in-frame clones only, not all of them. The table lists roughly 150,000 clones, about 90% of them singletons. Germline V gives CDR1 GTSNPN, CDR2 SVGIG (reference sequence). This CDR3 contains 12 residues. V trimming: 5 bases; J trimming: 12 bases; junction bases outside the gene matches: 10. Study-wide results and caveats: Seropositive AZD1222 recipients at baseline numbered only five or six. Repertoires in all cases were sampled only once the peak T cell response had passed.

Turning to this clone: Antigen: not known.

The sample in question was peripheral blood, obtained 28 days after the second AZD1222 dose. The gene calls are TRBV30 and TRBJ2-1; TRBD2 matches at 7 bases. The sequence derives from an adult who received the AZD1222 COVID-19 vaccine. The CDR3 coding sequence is TGTGCCTGGTCCCCGAACGGCGGGGGGCAGTTCTTC. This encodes CAWSPNGGGQFF.